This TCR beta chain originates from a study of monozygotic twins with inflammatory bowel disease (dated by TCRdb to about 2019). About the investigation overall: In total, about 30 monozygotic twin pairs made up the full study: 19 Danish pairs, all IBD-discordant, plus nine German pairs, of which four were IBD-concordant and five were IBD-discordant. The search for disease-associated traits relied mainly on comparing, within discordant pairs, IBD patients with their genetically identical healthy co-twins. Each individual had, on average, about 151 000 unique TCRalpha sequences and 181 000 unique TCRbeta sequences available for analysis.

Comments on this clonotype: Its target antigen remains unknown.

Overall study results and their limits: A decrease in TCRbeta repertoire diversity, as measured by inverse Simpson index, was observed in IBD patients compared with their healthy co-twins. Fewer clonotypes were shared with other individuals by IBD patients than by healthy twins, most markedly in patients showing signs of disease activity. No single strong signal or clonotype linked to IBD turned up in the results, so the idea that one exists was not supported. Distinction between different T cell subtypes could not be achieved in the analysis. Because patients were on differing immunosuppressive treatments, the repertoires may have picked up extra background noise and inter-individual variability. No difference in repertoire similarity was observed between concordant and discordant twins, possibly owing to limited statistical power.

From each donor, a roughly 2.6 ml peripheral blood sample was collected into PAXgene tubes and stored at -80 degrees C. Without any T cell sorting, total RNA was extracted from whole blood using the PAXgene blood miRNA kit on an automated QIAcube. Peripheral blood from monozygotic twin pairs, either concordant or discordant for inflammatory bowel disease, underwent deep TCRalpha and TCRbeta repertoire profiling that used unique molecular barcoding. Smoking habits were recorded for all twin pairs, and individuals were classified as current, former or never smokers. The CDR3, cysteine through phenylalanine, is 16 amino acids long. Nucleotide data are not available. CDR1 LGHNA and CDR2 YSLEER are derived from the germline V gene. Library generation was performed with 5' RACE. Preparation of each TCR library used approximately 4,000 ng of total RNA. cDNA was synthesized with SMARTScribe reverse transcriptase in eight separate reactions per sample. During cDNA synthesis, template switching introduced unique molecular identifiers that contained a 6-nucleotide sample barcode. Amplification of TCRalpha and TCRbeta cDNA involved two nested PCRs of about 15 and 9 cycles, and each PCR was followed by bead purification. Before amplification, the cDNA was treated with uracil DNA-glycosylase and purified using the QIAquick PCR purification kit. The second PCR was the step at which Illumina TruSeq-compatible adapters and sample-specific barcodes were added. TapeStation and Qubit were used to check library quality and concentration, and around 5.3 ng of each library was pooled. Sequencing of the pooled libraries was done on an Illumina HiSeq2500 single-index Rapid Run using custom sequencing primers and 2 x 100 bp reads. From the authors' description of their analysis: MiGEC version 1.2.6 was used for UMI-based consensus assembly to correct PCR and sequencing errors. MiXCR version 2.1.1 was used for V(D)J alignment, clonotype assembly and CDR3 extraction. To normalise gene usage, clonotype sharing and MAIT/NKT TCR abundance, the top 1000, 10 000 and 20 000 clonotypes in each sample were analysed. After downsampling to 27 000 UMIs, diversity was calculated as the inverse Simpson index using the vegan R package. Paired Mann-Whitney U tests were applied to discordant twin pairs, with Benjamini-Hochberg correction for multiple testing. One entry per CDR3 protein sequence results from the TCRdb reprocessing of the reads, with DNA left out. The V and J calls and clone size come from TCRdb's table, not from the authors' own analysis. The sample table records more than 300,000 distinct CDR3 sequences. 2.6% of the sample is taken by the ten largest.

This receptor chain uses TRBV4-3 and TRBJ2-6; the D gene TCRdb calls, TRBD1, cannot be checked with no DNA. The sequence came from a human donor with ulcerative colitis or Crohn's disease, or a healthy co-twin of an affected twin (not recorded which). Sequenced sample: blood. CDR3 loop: CASSQVGGDGANVLTF.